The subject of this entry is one TCR beta chain. This CDR3 has 18 amino acids. V was pared by 2 bases and J by 2 bases, with 23 bases between. Germline V CDR1 and CDR2: SGHKS, YYEKEE (reference sequence). This specimen belongs to a study of blood T cell repertoires in COVID-19. For the study at large: Donors in the United States, Italy and Spain gave samples during acute or convalescent COVID-19.

Everyone who took part was about 18 to 90 years old, and they came from roughly 25 US areas. In the authors' workflow: Amplifying reference gene primers gave estimates of nucleated cell counts. TCRdb's copy holds only in-frame clones and misses some; the assay was immunoSEQ multiplex PCR. V, J and clone size are taken as reported in that table, and D and trimming were inferred from the DNA itself. This sample has about 260,000 clones; 70% to 90% occur once, and the top ten carry 0.85% to 0.9%. The TCR sequence derives from a man aged 50-59 years who had been exposed to COVID-19. The sample consisted of PBMCs or T cells enriched from blood (not recorded which). The chain uses TRBV5-5 and TRBJ2-7, with TRBD1 as a possible D gene (5 bases). This CDR3 is CASSLYRVGRAGPYEQYV. The CDR3 bases are TGTGCCAGCAGCTTATATCGGGTGGGCAGGGCAGGTCCCTACGAGCAGTACGTC.